Below are 25 T cell receptor beta chains sequenced from a single sample in a study of HIV-infected patients and healthy controls. Alpha and beta constant-region primers primed reverse transcription of approximately 460 ng RNA. Each of the alpha and beta chains got its own library through chain-specific third strand synthesis with indices. Each CDR3 protein gets one entry after TCRdb re-called the 5' RACE reads with MiXCR. The sample lists some 15,000 distinct CDR3 sequences, approximately 7% occurring once. All unsorted peripheral T cells were captured because whole blood was used without fractionation. Sequences were obtained from blood. The receptors stem from an adult in good health.

This clonotype is deemed medium-sized. The V and J genes are TRBV18 and TRBJ2-1, with 8 positions matching TRBD1. CDR3 length: 17 amino acids. Trimming took 6 bases from V and 0 from J; bases not matched to a gene: 10. Germline V lookup: CDR1 KGHSH, CDR2 LQKENI. CDR3 coding DNA: TGTGCCAGCTCCCCGACAGGGGATCCATCCTCCTACAATGAGCAGTTCTTC. It translates to CASSPTGDPSSYNEQFF. Based on the CDR3 plus reference TRBV18 and TRBJ2-1, the full variable domain is NAGVMQNPRHLVRRRGQEARLRCSPMKGHSHVYWYRQLPEEGLKFMVYLQKENIIDESGMPKERFSAEFPKEGPSILRIQQVVRGDSAAYFCASSPTGDPSSYNEQFFGPGTRLTVL.

A remark on this clonotype: A much larger clone is a single base away; this may be a read error. The chain links TRBV30 to TRBJ2-3; D assignment may be TRBD1 or TRBD2 (5 bases each). The CDR3 totals 15 residues. Looked up from germline, CDR1 is GTSNPN and CDR2 is SVGIG (reference sequence). V lost 7 bases to trimming and J lost 2 bases, with 19 bases between them. The CDR3 reads CALGPRDHFTDTQYF. Written as DNA, the CDR3 is TGTGCCTTAGGCCCCCGGGACCATTTCACAGATACGCAGTATTTT. Together with reference TRBV30 and TRBJ2-3, the CDR3 gives the full variable domain: SQTIHQWPATLVQPVGSPLSLECTVEGTSNPNLYWYRQAAGRGLQLLFYSVGIGQISSEVPQNLSASRPQDRQFILSSKKLLLSDSGFYLCALGPRDHFTDTQYFGPGTRLTVL.

The gene calls are TRBV7-2 and TRBJ1-5; TRBD1 matches at 8 bases. V was pared by 5 bases and J by 1 base, with 4 bases of the junction left unmatched. The CDR3 totals 15 residues. Germline V gives CDR1 SGHTA, CDR2 FQGNSA. The CDR3 region has the DNA TGTGCCAGCAGCGCTCGACAGGGGAGCAATCAGCCCCAGCATTTT. The encoded protein is CASSARQGSNQPQHF.

The sample holds many counts of this clonotype. The V gene is TRBV18, the J gene TRBJ1-5; 10 bases agree with TRBD1. Germline lookup yields CDR1 KGHSH and CDR2 LQKENI. J was trimmed by 5 bases and V by 4 bases; bases with no gene match: 8. The CDR3 length is 16 residues. DNA of the CDR3: TGTGCCAGCTCACGAACCGGGACAGGGGTCGATCAGCCCCAGCATTTT. Translation gives CASSRTGTGVDQPQHF.

This clonotype is termed medium-sized. The chain couples TRBV4-3 to TRBJ2-1, with 8 bases matching TRBD2. The germline gives CDR1 LGHNA, CDR2 YSLEER. The V and J ends lost 0 bases and 6 bases, in that order; junction bases with no gene match: 10. The CDR3 has 17 residues. In DNA form, the CDR3 reads TGCGCCAGCAGCCAAGACTGGGCGGGGGGTGGTATCAATGAGCAGTTCTTC. It specifies CASSQDWAGGGINEQFF.

This clonotype was seen at least ten times. The CDR3 nucleotides read TGTGCTAGTGGTTTTCCTGGGGAGTCCTACAATGAGCAGTTCTTC. Its protein is CASGFPGESYNEQFF. This chain joins TRBV12-5 and TRBJ2-1; the D gene is possibly TRBD2 (5 bases). V was cut by 3 bases and J by 1 base, with 10 bases left in between. CDR3 length equals 15 residues. Germline V gives CDR1 LGHNT, CDR2 FRNRAP.

By share of the sample, this clonotype is medium-sized. The chain is built from TRBV18 and TRBJ2-2; either TRBD1 or TRBD2 may fit D (5 bases each). The CDR3 length is 15 residues. The germline gives CDR1 KGHSH, CDR2 LQKENI. V was clipped by 4 bases and J by 2 bases, with 11 bases between them. The CDR3 coding sequence is TGTGCCAGCTCACTATCGGGACGCAACACCGGGGAGCTGTTTTTT. Its translation is CASSLSGRNTGELFF.

This clonotype was picked up many times. The genes are TRBV12-3 or TRBV12-4 and TRBJ2-7; 8 nucleotides match TRBD2. CDR3 length equals 15 residues. V was clipped by 1 base and J by 5 bases; unmatched bases: 7. CDR3 coding DNA: TGTGCCAGCAGTTTAGTAGCGGGGTCCAGGAACGAGCAGTACTTC. Translated, it gives CASSLVAGSRNEQYF.

This clonotype has ten or more counts. V is TRBV5-4 and J is TRBJ2-3; D is unresolved. CDR1 and CDR2 from the germline V gene are SGHNT and YYREEE (reference sequence). The CDR3 is 14 residues long. Trimming removed 5 bases at V and 4 bases at J, with 14 bases between. DNA for the CDR3: TGTGCCAGCAGTTCACATGAAGACCCAGATACGCAGTATTTT. Translated, it gives CASSSHEDPDTQYF. Complete variable domain (other parts from reference TRBV5-4 and TRBJ2-3): ETGVTQSPTHLIKTRGQQVTLRCSSQSGHNTVSWYQQALGQGPQFIFQYYREEENGRGNFPPRFSGLQFPNYSSELNVNALELDDSALYLCASSSHEDPDTQYFGPGTRLTVL.

This clonotype was found many times. This chain connects TRBV7-6 to TRBJ2-5; 8 bases line up with TRBD1. CDR1 and CDR2 (germline): SGHVS, FNYEAQ. This CDR3 has 15 amino acids. Germline trimming cut 3 bases from V and 0 bases from J; bases unmatched to any gene: 3. CDR3 bases: TGTGCCAGCAGCTTGTGGGGACAGGACCAAGAGACCCAGTACTTC. Protein product: CASSLWGQDQETQYF. Using reference TRBV7-6 and TRBJ2-5 for the parts outside the CDR3, the full variable domain is GAGVSQSPRYKVTKRGQDVALRCDPISGHVSLYWYRQALGQGPEFLTYFNYEAQQDKSGLPNDRFSAERPEGSISTLTIQRTEQRDSAMYRCASSLWGQDQETQYFGPGTRLLVL.

This clonotype appeared a few times. The CDR3 nucleotides are TGTGCCAGCAGCTTAGATGGACAGCCCCAAGAGACCCAGTACTTC. It yields the protein CASSLDGQPQETQYF. The chain carries TRBV7-9 and TRBJ2-5; tentatively, D is TRBD1 (6 bases). The CDR3 runs to 15 residues. Deletions cut 1 base from V and 1 base from J, with 10 bases between. Germline V gives CDR1 SEHNR, CDR2 FQNEAQ (reference sequence).

By share, this clonotype counts as medium-sized. The V gene is TRBV6-6, the J gene TRBJ2-1; TRBD1 is a possible D gene (7 bases). Between the trimmed V and J ends, which lost 5 bases and 5 bases, there was a span of 19 bases. Germline V gene lookup returns CDR1 MNHNY and CDR2 SVGAGI (reference sequence). The CDR3 is made up of 16 amino acids. The CDR3 region has the DNA TGTGCCAGCAGTACGCGGACAGGAGGGATCAACAATGAGCAGTTCTTC. It translates to CASSTRTGGINNEQFF.

The table lists this clonotype with many counts. The chain uses TRBV6-2 or TRBV6-3 and TRBJ2-5, with 7 bases matching TRBD2. The CDR3 is 17 residues long. Germline CDR1 reads MNHEY; CDR2 reads SVGEGT. J gave up 2 bases and V 7 bases, and 16 bases lay outside the gene matches. In DNA, the CDR3 is TGTGCCAGCACCGCTCTTATTGGCGGGAGCTCACAAGAGACCCAGTACTTC. Translated: CASTALIGGSSQETQYF.

In this sample, this clonotype turned up many times. The CDR3 sequence: CASSLQATDTQYF. CDR3 DNA: TGTGCCAGCAGCTTACAGGCTACAGATACGCAGTATTTT. J is TRBJ2-3 and V is TRBV7-2; the D is unclear. Germline loops: CDR1 SGHTA, CDR2 FQGNSA. This CDR3 contains 13 residues. Trimming removed 2 bases from V and 3 bases from J, with 6 bases in between.

The sample holds many counts of this clonotype. The V and J genes are TRBV19 and TRBJ2-4, with a weak D call TRBD1 (7 bases). Germline assignment: CDR1 LNHDA and CDR2 SQIVND (reference sequence). CDR3 length equals 14 residues. The ends were cut back, 7 bases at V and 4 bases at J, with 14 bases in the middle. CDR3 region: CASTRQGGKNIQYF. The CDR3 DNA sequence: TGTGCCAGTACTCGACAGGGAGGTAAAAACATTCAGTACTTC.

This clonotype showed up many times. The rearrangement links TRBV12-3 or TRBV12-4 to TRBJ1-2; TRBD1 might be the D (6 bases). The V and J ends lost 3 bases and 8 bases respectively, with 25 bases between them. The CDR3 spans 17 residues. CDR3 in amino acids: CASSLGAGTTVAGGYTF. The CDR3 DNA sequence: TGTGCCAGCAGTTTGGGGGCGGGAACCACGGTCGCGGGAGGCTACACCTTC.

This clonotype qualifies as medium-sized. This chain uses TRBV29-1 with TRBJ2-5; 9 nucleotides align to TRBD2. J lost 7 bases, V lost 6 bases, and 9 bases had no gene match. The V gene's germline CDR1 is SQVTM and CDR2 ANQGSEA. The CDR3 length is 13 residues. This CDR3 is CSVSSGSGGTQYF. The CDR3 DNA reads TGCAGCGTCAGTAGCGGGAGCGGGGGGACCCAGTACTTC. Filled out from reference TRBV29-1 and TRBJ2-5, the complete variable domain reads SAVISQKPSRDICQRGTSLTIQCQVDSQVTMMFWYRQQPGQSLTLIATANQGSEATYESGFVIDKFPISRPNLTFSTLTVSNMSPEDSSIYLCSVSSGSGGTQYFGPGTRLLVL.

The table lists this clonotype with many counts. Written as DNA, the CDR3 is TGTGCCAGTAGTACAGGGGGCAGGGGCGAATCCTACACCTTC. Its translation: CASSTGGRGESYTF. The chain uses TRBV19 and TRBJ1-2, with 8 bases lining up with TRBD1. V was pared by 4 bases and J by 10 bases, with 11 bases of the junction left unmatched. The CDR3 spans 14 residues. Germline assignment: CDR1 LNHDA and CDR2 SQIVND (reference sequence).

The chain recombines TRBV4-2 with TRBJ2-3; D remains ambiguous. V dropped 1 base and J dropped 0 bases, with 8 bases sitting between them. This CDR3 has 15 amino acids. Germline CDR1 LGHNA, CDR2 YNFKEQ. CDR3 nucleotides: TGTGCCAGCAGCCAAGTAGGGTCGAGCACAGATACGCAGTATTTT. Translating it yields CASSQVGSSTDTQYF.

This clonotype was seen many times. CDR3 sequence: CASSRGTGGSILNLNEQFF. The CDR3 DNA follows: TGCGCCAGCAGCCGCGGGACAGGGGGGTCAATCCTCAACCTCAATGAGCAGTTCTTC. The rearrangement joins TRBV5-1 to TRBJ2-1; 11 positions match TRBD1. Germline V gene sequence: CDR1 SGHRS, CDR2 YFSETQ. With 4 bases clipped from V and 6 bases from J, the junction kept 18 bases outside the gene matches. This CDR3 contains 19 residues.

This clonotype was seen many times. J is TRBJ1-1 and V is TRBV6-2 or TRBV6-3; 10 bases are a match to TRBD1. This CDR3 has 16 residues. V shed 6 bases and J 5 bases; nucleotides not matched to a gene: 12. CDR1 and CDR2 from the germline V gene are MNHEY and SVGEGT. The CDR3 bases are TGTGCCAGCAGGAGCCCCTTAGGACAGGGGGAGACTGAAGCTTTCTTT. It specifies CASRSPLGQGETEAFF.

This clonotype was detected ten times or more. The chain combines TRBV30 with TRBJ1-1; TRBD1 matches at 8 bases. CDR3 length: 17 amino acids. CDR1 and CDR2 (germline): GTSNPN, SVGIG (reference sequence). Trimming at V came to 4 bases and at J to 5 bases, leaving 18 bases not matched to a gene. CDR3 residues: CAWTRFRTGPRVTEAFF. CDR3 nucleotide sequence: TGTGCCTGGACCAGATTCCGGACAGGGCCCCGAGTTACTGAAGCTTTCTTT.

V usage is TRBV4-1 and J usage is TRBJ2-7, with D possibly called TRBD1 or TRBD2 (5 bases each). V shed 0 bases and J shed 0 bases, with 18 bases lying between them. Germline CDR1 MGHRA, CDR2 YSYEKL. CDR3 length: 18 amino acids. The DNA for the CDR3 is TGCGCCAGCAGCCAAGATGGAGCATCCGGGACGGTCTCCTACGAGCAGTACTTC. Its translation: CASSQDGASGTVSYEQYF.

Ten or more counts support this clonotype. The rearrangement links TRBV7-2 to TRBJ2-3; unclear D gene. The germline CDR1 and CDR2 sequences are SGHTA and FQGNSA. Trimming took off 8 bases at V and 2 bases at J, with 8 bases between the two ends. The CDR3 is made up of 12 amino acids. CDR3: CASGVFTDTQYF. CDR3 DNA: TGTGCCAGCGGGGTTTTCACAGATACGCAGTATTTT.

The genes are TRBV20-1 and TRBJ2-3; 7 bases fit TRBD2. Trimming removed 7 bases from V and 1 base from J; junction bases left unmatched: 8. The CDR3 runs to 14 residues. In germline, CDR1 is DFQATT, CDR2 SNEGSKA (reference sequence). This CDR3 reads CSEAVAGRTDTQYF. The CDR3 region has the DNA TGCAGTGAGGCCGTAGCGGGCCGCACAGATACGCAGTATTTT.